These 23 T cell receptor beta chains were sequenced from one sample in a study of blood T cell repertoires in COVID-19. Measured with immunoSEQ multiplex PCR; TCRdb has only the in-frame clones, and not every one. The repertoire holds tens of thousands of clones, with almost 85% as singletons. The source material was peripheral blood. The receptors derive from a man between 45 and 60 years old with active or convalescent COVID-19.

The chain has TRBV4-2 and TRBJ2-3; D is perhaps TRBD2 (6 bases). V was cut by 1 base and J by 7 bases, with 12 bases left in between. The CDR3 has 14 residues. From germline, CDR1 is LGHNA and CDR2 YNFKEQ. This CDR3 is CASSQVRLENTQYF. In DNA, the CDR3 is TGTGCCAGCAGCCAAGTCCGACTAGAGAATACGCAGTATTTT.

CDR3 residues: CASSLDQANTIYF. The DNA for the CDR3 is TGTGCCAGCAGCTTAGATCAGGCCAACACCATATATTTT. The chain has TRBV11-2 and TRBJ1-3; no clear D gene. Germline V CDR1 and CDR2: SGHAT, FQNNGV. Trimming shortened V by 0 bases and J by 7 bases, and 7 bases separated the two germline ends. This CDR3 contains 13 residues.

V gene TRBV2 combines with J gene TRBJ1-4; D is perhaps TRBD1 (5 bases). Germline V gene lookup returns CDR1 SNHLY and CDR2 FYNNEI. The CDR3 runs to 15 residues. Trimming took 8 bases from V and 4 from J, leaving 17 bases between them. The CDR3 here is CASRFGAAFNEKLFF. The CDR3 DNA follows: TGTGCCAGCCGTTTTGGGGCAGCGTTTAATGAAAAACTGTTTTTT.

The J gene is TRBJ1-1, the V gene TRBV5-1, with 8 bases that match TRBD1. V was pared by 3 bases and J by 6 bases, with 13 bases of the junction left unmatched. The CDR3 extends over 16 amino acids. Germline lookup yields CDR1 SGHRS and CDR2 YFSETQ. Here the CDR3 DNA reads TGCGCCAGCAGCTCCCAGGGGGCCGGGCAATTGGCTGAAGCTTTCTTT. It translates to CASSSQGAGQLAEAFF.

The chain is built from TRBV5-1 and TRBJ2-1; perhaps TRBD1 as D (6 bases). The length of the CDR3 is 16 residues. Trimming removed 4 bases at V and 4 bases at J, with 18 bases between. Germline V gene lookup returns CDR1 SGHRS and CDR2 YFSETQ. The CDR3 DNA is TGCGCCAGCAGCACCACCCAGGGGTCCCTATACAATGAGCAGTTCTTC. Its translation is CASSTTQGSLYNEQFF.

This sequence joins TRBV18 and TRBJ2-1, with 9 bases aligning to TRBD2. The CDR3 length is 17 residues. Germline loops: CDR1 KGHSH, CDR2 LQKENI. The trim removed 0 bases at V and 6 bases at J, leaving 9 bases unmatched. The CDR3 sequence: CASSPPVGGGAGNEQFF. CDR3 nucleotides: TGTGCCAGCTCACCACCGGTTGGCGGGGGGGCAGGCAATGAGCAGTTCTTC.

The chain couples TRBV2 to TRBJ1-4; D unresolved. This CDR3 comprises 15 residues. With 1 base removed from V and 4 bases from J, the gap between germline ends came to 10 bases. Per the germline V gene, CDR1 is SNHLY and CDR2 is FYNNEI. The CDR3 coding sequence is TGTGCCAGCAGTGAAGTGGGTGGAGGTAATGAAAAACTGTTTTTT. Encoded protein: CASSEVGGGNEKLFF.

The chain couples TRBV6-5 to TRBJ2-6, with D perhaps TRBD1 (6 bases). Germline loops: CDR1 MNHEY, CDR2 SVGAGI. CDR3 length: 15 amino acids. V was clipped by 5 bases and J by 0 bases, with 8 bases between them. CDR3 sequence reads: CASSHRDSGANVLTF. DNA for the CDR3: TGTGCCAGCAGTCACAGGGACTCTGGGGCCAACGTCCTGACTTTC.

The V call is TRBV4-1, the J call TRBJ2-7; TRBD1 aligns across 9 bases. The germline gives CDR1 MGHRA, CDR2 YSYEKL. The J segment lost 0 bases and the V segment lost 6 bases, leaving 9 bases of the junction unmatched. The CDR3 totals 16 residues. As DNA, the CDR3 is TGCGCCAGCAGAGTAACCGGGACAGGGATCTCCTACGAGCAGTACGTC. It specifies CASRVTGTGISYEQYV.

This clone was recorded a few times. The chain uses TRBV5-6 and TRBJ2-7; D might be TRBD2 (6 bases). Trimming took off 3 bases at V and 4 bases at J, with 14 bases between the two ends. This CDR3 is built from 14 residues. Germline lookup yields CDR1 SGHDT and CDR2 YYEEEE. The CDR3 DNA reads as TGTGCCAGCAGCTCCGGGACTCACCCTTACGAGCAGTACTTC. Its translation: CASSSGTHPYEQYF.

The V gene is TRBV5-1, the J gene TRBJ2-2; 7 positions match TRBD2. With V trimmed by 4 bases and J by 0 bases, 9 bases remained unmatched. The V gene's germline CDR1 is SGHRS and CDR2 YFSETQ. The CDR3 has 17 residues. The CDR3 coding sequence is TGCGCCAGCAGCGTCGGGACTCGGGAGGCGAACACCGGGGAGCTGTTTTTT. Residues: CASSVGTREANTGELFF.

About this clone: Other nucleotide sequences in the sample specify the same CDR3. The rearrangement links TRBV7-2 to TRBJ2-7; D is perhaps TRBD1 (6 bases). Trimming removed 4 bases at V and 3 bases at J, with 16 bases between. The CDR3 is 15 residues long. Per germline, CDR1 SGHTA and CDR2 FQGNSA. CDR3: CASSSWDIGNYEQYF. CDR3 nucleotide sequence: TGTGCCAGCAGCTCGTGGGACATTGGGAACTACGAGCAGTACTTC.

The V call is TRBV5-1, the J call TRBJ1-2, with a tentative D call TRBD1 (6 bases). V gave up 3 bases and J gave up 8 bases, with 20 bases separating them. The CDR3 has 15 residues. Germline V gene sequence: CDR1 SGHRS, CDR2 YFSETQ. CDR3 nucleotides: TGCGCCAGCAGCTCCGACCTACAGGGAAGTAAAGGCTACACCTTC. Translating it yields CASSSDLQGSKGYTF.

This clone was seen more than once but under ten times. The chain has TRBV29-1 and TRBJ1-1; 11 bases map to TRBD1. The CDR3 has 14 amino acids. The germline V gene has CDR1 SQVTM and CDR2 ANQGSEA. The V and J ends lost 7 bases and 11 bases, in that order; junction bases with no gene match: 15. The CDR3: CSAAGDRGAKAAFF. DNA for the CDR3: TGCAGCGCCGCCGGGGACAGGGGGGCTAAGGCGGCTTTCTTT.

The chain carries TRBV29-1 and TRBJ1-4; possibly TRBD1 for D (5 bases). The CDR3 is 13 residues long. CDR1 and CDR2 (germline): SQVTM, ANQGSEA. Trimming took off 5 bases at V and 5 bases at J, with 12 bases between the two ends. CDR3 region: CSVNWQGNEKLFF. CDR3 DNA sequence: TGCAGCGTTAATTGGCAGGGAAATGAAAAACTGTTTTTT.

Here the CDR3 reads CASSLEGGGQTEAFF. The CDR3 DNA reads as TGTGCCAGCAGCTTAGAGGGTGGAGGCCAAACTGAAGCTTTCTTT. The chain joins TRBV7-9 to TRBJ1-1; D uncertain. Germline CDR1 reads SEHNR; CDR2 reads FQNEAQ (reference sequence). The CDR3 loop spans 15 amino acids. V lost 1 base and J 5 bases, leaving 14 bases between the germline ends. Variable domain in full (rest from reference TRBV7-9 and TRBJ1-1): DTGVSQNPRHKITKRGQNVTFRCDPISEHNRLYWYRQTLGQGPEFLTYFQNEAQLEKSRLLSDRFSAERPKGSFSTLEIQRTEQGDSAMYLCASSLEGGGQTEAFFGQGTRLTVV.

The sample holds many counts of this clone. CDR3 nucleotide sequence: TGTGCCAGTGGGGCAGGGGTCAATCAGCCCCAGCATTTT. Its protein product is CASGAGVNQPQHF. V is TRBV19 and J is TRBJ1-5; a possible D gene is TRBD1 (6 bases). V shed 8 bases and J shed 3 bases, with 11 bases lying between them. Germline loops: CDR1 LNHDA, CDR2 SQIVND (reference sequence). The CDR3 spans 13 residues.

CDR3 in DNA: TGTGCCAGCAGCGTAGGAATCGGAACGGGGAGAACGCCGTACGAGCAGTACTTC. It encodes CASSVGIGTGRTPYEQYF. V gene TRBV9 combines with J gene TRBJ2-7, with D possibly being TRBD2 (5 bases). Germline loops: CDR1 SGDLS, CDR2 YYNGEE. Trimming left V 0 bases short and J 4 bases short, with 23 bases between. The CDR3 has 18 amino acids.

This chain joins TRBV6-2 or TRBV6-3 and TRBJ2-7, with D possibly TRBD1 on 6 matching bases. V shed 5 bases and J shed 4 bases, with 12 bases lying between them. Germline CDR1 reads MNHEY; CDR2 reads SVGEGT. The CDR3 has 13 amino acids. CDR3 protein: CASSEEQGYEQYF. The CDR3 coding sequence is TGTGCCAGCAGTGAGGAACAGGGATACGAGCAGTACTTC.

This sequence joins TRBV7-2 and TRBJ1-3; TRBD1 is a possible D gene (6 bases). The CDR3 is 17 amino acids. Trimming stripped 1 base from V and 0 bases from J, with 13 bases between. Germline CDR1 reads SGHTA; CDR2 reads FQGNSA. CDR3 coding DNA: TGTGCCAGCAGCTTAGGCAGGGGTATCAGCTCTGGAAACACCATATATTTT. Residues: CASSLGRGISSGNTIYF. The full variable domain, rest sourced from reference TRBV7-2 and TRBJ1-3, is GAGVSQSPSNKVTEKGKDVELRCDPISGHTALYWYRQSLGQGLEFLIYFQGNSAPDKSGLPSDRFSAERTGGSVSTLTIQRTQQEDSAVYLCASSLGRGISSGNTIYFGEGSWLTVV.

This clone was seen once. This chain uses TRBV9 with TRBJ1-2, with a weak D call TRBD1 (6 bases). V lost 0 bases, J lost 4 bases, and 10 bases lay in between. This CDR3 region has 14 residues. Germline V lookup: CDR1 SGDLS, CDR2 YYNGEE. The CDR3 sequence: CASSVEQGSYGYTF. In nucleotides, the CDR3 is TGTGCCAGCAGCGTAGAACAGGGTAGCTATGGCTACACCTTC. Full variable domain (remainder filled in from reference TRBV9 and TRBJ1-2): DSGVTQTPKHLITATGQRVTLRCSPRSGDLSVYWYQQSLDQGLQFLIQYYNGEERAKGNILERFSAQQFPDLHSELNLSSLELGDSALYFCASSVEQGSYGYTFGSGTRLTVV.

This clone was found once. The V gene is TRBV18, the J gene TRBJ2-3; no reliable D call. CDR3 length: 15 amino acids. V gave up 3 bases and J gave up 0 bases, with 10 bases separating them. Germline lookup yields CDR1 KGHSH and CDR2 LQKENI. The CDR3 here is CASSPLISSTDTQYF. In DNA, the CDR3 is TGTGCCAGCTCACCTCTTATCTCTAGCACAGATACGCAGTATTTT.

This chain uses TRBV28 with TRBJ1-5, with no clear D. CDR3 length: 12 residues. Germline values: CDR1 MDHEN, CDR2 SYDVKM. V lost 3 bases to trimming and J lost 13 bases, with 13 bases between them. The chain's CDR3 is CASSLGLGGQHF. CDR3 DNA sequence: TGTGCCAGCAGTTTGGGCCTGGGTGGTCAGCATTTT.